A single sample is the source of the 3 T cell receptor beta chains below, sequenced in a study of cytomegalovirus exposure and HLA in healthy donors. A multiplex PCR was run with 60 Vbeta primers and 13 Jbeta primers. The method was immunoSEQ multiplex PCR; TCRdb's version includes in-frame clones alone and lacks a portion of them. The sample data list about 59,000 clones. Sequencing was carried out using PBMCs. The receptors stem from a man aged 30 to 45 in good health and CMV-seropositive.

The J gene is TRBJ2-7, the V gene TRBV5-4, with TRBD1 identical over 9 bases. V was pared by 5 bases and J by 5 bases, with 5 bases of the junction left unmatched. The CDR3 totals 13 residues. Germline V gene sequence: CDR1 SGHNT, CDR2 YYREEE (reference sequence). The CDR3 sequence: CASSRDRAHEQYF. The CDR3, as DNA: TGTGCCAGCAGTCGGGACAGGGCCCACGAGCAGTACTTC. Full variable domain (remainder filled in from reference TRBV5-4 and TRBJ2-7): ETGVTQSPTHLIKTRGQQVTLRCSSQSGHNTVSWYQQALGQGPQFIFQYYREEENGRGNFPPRFSGLQFPNYSSELNVNALELDDSALYLCASSRDRAHEQYFGPGTRLTVT.

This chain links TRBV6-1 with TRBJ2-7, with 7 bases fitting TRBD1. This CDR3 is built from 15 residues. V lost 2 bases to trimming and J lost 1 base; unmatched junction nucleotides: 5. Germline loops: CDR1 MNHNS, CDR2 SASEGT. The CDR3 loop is CASSEFATGSYEQYF. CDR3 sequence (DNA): TGTGCCAGCAGTGAATTTGCGACAGGGTCCTACGAGCAGTACTTC.

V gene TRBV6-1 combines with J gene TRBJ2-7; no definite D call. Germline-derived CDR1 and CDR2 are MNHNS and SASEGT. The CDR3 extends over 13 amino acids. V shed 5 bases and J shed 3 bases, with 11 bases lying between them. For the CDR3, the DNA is TGTGCCAGCAGTTTCGCTAGGAACTACGAGCAGTACTTC. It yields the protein CASSFARNYEQYF.